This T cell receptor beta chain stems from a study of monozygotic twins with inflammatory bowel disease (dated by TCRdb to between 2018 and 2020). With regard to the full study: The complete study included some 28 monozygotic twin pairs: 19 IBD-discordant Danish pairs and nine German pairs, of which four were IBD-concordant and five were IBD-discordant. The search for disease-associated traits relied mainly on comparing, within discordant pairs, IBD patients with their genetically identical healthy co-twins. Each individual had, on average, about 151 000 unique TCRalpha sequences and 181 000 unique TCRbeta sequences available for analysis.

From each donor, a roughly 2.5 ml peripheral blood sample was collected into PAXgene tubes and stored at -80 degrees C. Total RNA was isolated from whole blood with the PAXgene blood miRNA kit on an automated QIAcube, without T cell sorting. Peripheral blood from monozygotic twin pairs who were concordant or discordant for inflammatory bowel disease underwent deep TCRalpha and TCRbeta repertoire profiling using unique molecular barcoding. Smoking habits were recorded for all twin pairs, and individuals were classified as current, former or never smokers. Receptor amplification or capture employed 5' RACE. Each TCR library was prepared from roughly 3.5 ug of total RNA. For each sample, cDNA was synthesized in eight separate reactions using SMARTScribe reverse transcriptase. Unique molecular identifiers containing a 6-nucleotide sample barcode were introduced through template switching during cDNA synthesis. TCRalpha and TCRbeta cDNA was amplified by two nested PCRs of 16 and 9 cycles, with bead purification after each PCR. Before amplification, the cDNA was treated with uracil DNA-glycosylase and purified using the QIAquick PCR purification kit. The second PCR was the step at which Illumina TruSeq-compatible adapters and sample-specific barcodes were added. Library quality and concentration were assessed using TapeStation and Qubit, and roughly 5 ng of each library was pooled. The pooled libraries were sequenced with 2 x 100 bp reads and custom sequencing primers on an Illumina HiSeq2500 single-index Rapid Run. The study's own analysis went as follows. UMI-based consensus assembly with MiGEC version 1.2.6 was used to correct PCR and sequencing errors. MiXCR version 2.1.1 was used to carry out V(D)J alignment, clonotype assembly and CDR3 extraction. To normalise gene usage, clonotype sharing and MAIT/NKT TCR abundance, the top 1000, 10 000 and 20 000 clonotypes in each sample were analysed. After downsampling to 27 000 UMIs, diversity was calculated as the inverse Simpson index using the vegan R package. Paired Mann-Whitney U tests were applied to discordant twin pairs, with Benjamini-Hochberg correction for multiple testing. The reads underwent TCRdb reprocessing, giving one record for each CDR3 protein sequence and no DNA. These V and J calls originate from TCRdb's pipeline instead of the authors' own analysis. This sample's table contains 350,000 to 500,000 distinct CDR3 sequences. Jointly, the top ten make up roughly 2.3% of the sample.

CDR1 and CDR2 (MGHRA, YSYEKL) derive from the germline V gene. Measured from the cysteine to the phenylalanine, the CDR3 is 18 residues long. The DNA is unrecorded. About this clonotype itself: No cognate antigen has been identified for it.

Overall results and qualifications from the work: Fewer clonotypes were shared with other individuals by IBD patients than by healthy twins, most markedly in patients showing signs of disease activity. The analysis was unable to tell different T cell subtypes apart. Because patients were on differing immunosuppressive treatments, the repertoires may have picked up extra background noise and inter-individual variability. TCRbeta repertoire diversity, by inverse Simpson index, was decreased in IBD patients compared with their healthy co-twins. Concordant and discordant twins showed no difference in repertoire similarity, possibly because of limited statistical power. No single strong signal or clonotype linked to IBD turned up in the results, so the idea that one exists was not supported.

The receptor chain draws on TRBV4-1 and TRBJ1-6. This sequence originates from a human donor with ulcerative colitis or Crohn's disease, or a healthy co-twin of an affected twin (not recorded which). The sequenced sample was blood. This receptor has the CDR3 CASSQDDLRAYRGSPLHF.